The table lists the clone carrying this T cell receptor beta chain with a few counts. The antigen remains unidentified. RNA was extracted from bulk tissue without any cell sorting. More than 3 cm separated this lung sample from the edge of the tumor. The CDR3 totals 15 residues. Per the germline V gene, CDR1 is SGHAT and CDR2 is FQNNGV. Germline trimming cut 0 bases from V and 5 bases from J; bases unmatched to any gene: 3. The entry originates in a study of tumor and adjacent non-tumor tissue in lung cancer. As for the study in general: Aged about 30 to 85 years, patients included roughly ten men and 4 to 6 women with stage I to III disease. Findings and caveats of the study: Significantly higher TCR diversity was found in tumor than normal lung.

TCRbeta libraries were built with three rounds of nested PCR, modified from ARM-PCR. TCRdb reprocessed the multiplex PCR reads with MiXCR, giving one entry per CDR3 protein. The table lists about 43,000 distinct CDR3 sequences, approximately 61% of them singletons, with less than 55% in the top ten. The sequence derives from a man in his fifties or sixties with non-small cell lung cancer. Sequencing used distant non-tumor lung tissue. The V call is TRBV11-2, the J call TRBJ1-4, with 7 positions matching TRBD1. The CDR3 here is CASSLEGGENEKLFF. In nucleotides, the CDR3 is TGTGCCAGCAGCTTAGAAGGGGGCGAAAATGAAAAACTGTTTTTT.